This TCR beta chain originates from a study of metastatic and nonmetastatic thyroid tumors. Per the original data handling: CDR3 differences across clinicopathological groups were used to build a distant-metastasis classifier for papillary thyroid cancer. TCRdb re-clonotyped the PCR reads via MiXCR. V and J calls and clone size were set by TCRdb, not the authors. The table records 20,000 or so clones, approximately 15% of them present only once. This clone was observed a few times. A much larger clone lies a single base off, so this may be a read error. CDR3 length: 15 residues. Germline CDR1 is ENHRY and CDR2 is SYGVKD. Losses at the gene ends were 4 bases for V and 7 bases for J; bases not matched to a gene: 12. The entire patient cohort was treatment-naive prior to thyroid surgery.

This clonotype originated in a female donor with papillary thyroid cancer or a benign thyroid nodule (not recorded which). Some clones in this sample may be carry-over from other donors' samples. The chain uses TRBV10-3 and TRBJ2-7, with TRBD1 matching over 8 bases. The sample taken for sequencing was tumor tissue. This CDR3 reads CAISGTTGDPREQYF. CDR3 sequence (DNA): TGTGCCATCAGTGGTACGACAGGGGACCCCCGGGAGCAGTACTTC.